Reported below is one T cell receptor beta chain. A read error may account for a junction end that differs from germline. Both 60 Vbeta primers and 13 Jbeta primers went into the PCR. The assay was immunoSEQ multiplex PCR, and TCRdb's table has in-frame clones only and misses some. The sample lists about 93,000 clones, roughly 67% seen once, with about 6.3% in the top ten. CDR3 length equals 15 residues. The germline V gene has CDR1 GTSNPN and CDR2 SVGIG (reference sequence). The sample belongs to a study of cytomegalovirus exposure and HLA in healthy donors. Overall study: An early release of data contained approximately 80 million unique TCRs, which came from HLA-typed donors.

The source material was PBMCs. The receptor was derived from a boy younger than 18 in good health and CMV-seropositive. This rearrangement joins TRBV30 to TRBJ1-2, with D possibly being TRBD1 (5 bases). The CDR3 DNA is TGTGCCTGGTCCCCCCCTGGCGCCAGGGTTCGTGGCTACCCCTTC. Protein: CAWSPPGARVRGYPF.